These 26 T cell receptor beta chains originate from one sample sequenced in a study of T cell repertoires in cytomegalovirus infection. In TCRdb, the reads were re-called with MiXCR into one record per CDR3 protein. The sample lists a few hundred thousand distinct CDR3 sequences; about a sixth were seen once. The material sequenced was CD8+ T cells from PBMCs. These receptors all come from a human donor in good health (CMV status not recorded). Some clones in this sample may be carry-over from other donors' samples.

This clonotype came up a few times. The V and J genes are TRBV12-5 and TRBJ2-3; D unclear. In germline, CDR1 is LGHNT, CDR2 FRNRAP. This CDR3 region has 13 residues. Trimming removed 5 bases from V and 0 bases from J, with 6 bases in between. The CDR3 here is CASGSWSTDTQYF. The CDR3, as DNA: TGTGCTAGTGGTAGTTGGAGCACAGATACGCAGTATTTT.

The chain carries TRBV7-9 and TRBJ1-1; 8 nucleotides match TRBD1. The CDR3 has 17 residues. Looked up from germline, CDR1 is SEHNR and CDR2 is FQNEAQ (reference sequence). The J segment lost 4 bases and the V segment lost 4 bases, leaving 14 bases of the junction unmatched. In DNA form, the CDR3 reads TGTGCCAGCAGCTCTCCCTTTGGCAGGACAGGGAGCACTGAAGCTTTCTTT. It codes for CASSSPFGRTGSTEAFF.

This clonotype was seen many times. V is TRBV7-2 and J is TRBJ1-2; unclear D gene. The germline V and J ends were trimmed by 0 bases and 8 bases, with 25 bases remaining between them. This CDR3 spans 18 amino acids. From germline, CDR1 is SGHTA and CDR2 FQGNSA. The DNA of the CDR3 is TGTGCCAGCAGCTTAGCTCCTAACCGGCAGGAGGAGGCTGGGGGCTACACCTTC. Translated: CASSLAPNRQEEAGGYTF.

The chain recombines TRBV12-3 or TRBV12-4 with TRBJ1-1; 8 nucleotides align to TRBD1. The CDR3 totals 20 residues. Unmatched junction bases numbered 22, after V lost 7 bases and J lost 0 bases. The CDR3 DNA follows: TGTGCCAGCAACCCATGGGTCCAGGGGGCGAAGGGGGCCGTGAACACTGAAGCTTTCTTT. Protein: CASNPWVQGAKGAVNTEAFF.

This clonotype was recorded many times. The CDR3 DNA reads as TGTGCCAGCAGTTTCCCCCGAGGGAGCACTGCAACTAATGAAAAACTGTTTTTT. This sequence encodes CASSFPRGSTATNEKLFF. The chain employs TRBV28 and TRBJ1-4; D unclear. V shed 3 bases and J shed 0 bases, with 17 bases lying between them. Looked up from germline, CDR1 is MDHEN and CDR2 is SYDVKM. The CDR3 sequence is 18 residues long.

The chain has TRBV20-1 and TRBJ1-6; D possibly corresponds to TRBD1 (6 bases). Trimming took 6 bases from V and 0 from J, leaving 12 bases between them. The CDR3 spans 15 residues. Germline CDR1 DFQATT, CDR2 SNEGSKA (reference sequence). The CDR3 protein is CSANQGRSYNSPLHF. DNA for the CDR3: TGCAGTGCCAACCAGGGGCGCTCCTATAATTCACCCCTCCACTTT.

J is TRBJ2-1 and V is TRBV24-1; TRBD2 aligns across 9 bases. The CDR3 has 17 residues. Germline V gene lookup returns CDR1 KGHDR and CDR2 SFDVKD. V was clipped by 4 bases and J by 7 bases; unmatched bases: 13. Here the CDR3 DNA reads TGTGCCACCAGTGACCCTAGTTATAGCGGGGGAGGGAATGAGCAGTTCTTC. Translation: CATSDPSYSGGGNEQFF.

This chain connects TRBV20-1 to TRBJ1-6; D gene unclear. The CDR3 is 13 amino acids. Looked up from germline, CDR1 is DFQATT and CDR2 is SNEGSKA (reference sequence). V was shortened by 4 bases and J by 5 bases, with 9 bases between the two germline ends. The DNA of the CDR3 is TGCAGTGCTACGTTTCGGGATAATTCACCCCTCCACTTT. As protein: CSATFRDNSPLHF.

This clonotype was detected a few times. This rearrangement joins TRBV5-1 to TRBJ2-1; 9 nucleotides agree with TRBD2. Germline-derived CDR1 and CDR2 are SGHRS and YFSETQ. The CDR3 consists of 16 residues. With 0 bases clipped from V and 8 bases from J, the junction kept 9 bases outside the gene matches. CDR3 bases: TGCGCCAGCAGCTTGGAGGCGGGGGGGCCGTCGGATGAGCAGTTCTTC. Translated: CASSLEAGGPSDEQFF. Based on the CDR3 plus reference TRBV5-1 and TRBJ2-1, the full variable domain is KAGVTQTPRYLIKTRGQQVTLSCSPISGHRSVSWYQQTPGQGLQFLFEYFSETQRNKGNFPGRFSGRQFSNSRSEMNVSTLELGDSALYLCASSLEAGGPSDEQFFGPGTRLTVL.

There are many counts of this clonotype. The chain combines TRBV7-8 with TRBJ2-1, with D unresolved. Per the germline V gene, CDR1 is SGHVS and CDR2 is FQNEAQ. Trimming stripped 0 bases from V and 2 bases from J, with 11 bases between. The CDR3 has 16 residues. CDR3 residues: CASSLAPVNTYNEQFF. The DNA of the CDR3 is TGTGCCAGCAGCTTAGCGCCGGTTAATACCTACAATGAGCAGTTCTTC.

This clonotype was seen repeatedly, ten times or more. The chain uses TRBV7-9 and TRBJ1-1; no clear D gene. V gave up 2 bases and J gave up 8 bases, with 6 bases separating them. This CDR3 is 11 amino acids long. Per germline, CDR1 SEHNR and CDR2 FQNEAQ (reference sequence). CDR3 DNA sequence: TGTGCCAGCAGCTTATACTACGAAGCTTTCTTT. This translates into CASSLYYEAFF.

This clonotype has a count of ten or more. CDR3 bases: TGTGCCAGCGGTATAGGAGTTACTGAAGCTTTCTTT. This encodes CASGIGVTEAFF. The chain combines TRBV12-3 or TRBV12-4 with TRBJ1-1; no firm D call. The germline V and J ends were trimmed by 8 bases and 5 bases, with 12 bases remaining between them. The CDR3 spans 12 residues.

This clonotype was detected only once. The V call is TRBV2, the J call TRBJ1-3, with 11 bases lining up with TRBD1. The V and J ends lost 6 bases and 2 bases, in that order; junction bases with no gene match: 3. Germline V gives CDR1 SNHLY, CDR2 FYNNEI. This CDR3 comprises 15 residues. The chain's CDR3 is CASSGQGAPGNTIYF. The CDR3 nucleotides read TGTGCCAGCAGCGGACAGGGGGCGCCTGGAAACACCATATATTTT.

This rearrangement joins TRBV29-1 to TRBJ2-1; D remains unclear. Germline V gene lookup returns CDR1 SQVTM and CDR2 ANQGSEA. V was cut by 5 bases and J by 2 bases, with 22 bases left in between. The CDR3 is 17 residues long. This CDR3 reads CSVYKPNVERTYNEQFF. CDR3 nucleotide sequence: TGCAGCGTTTATAAGCCCAACGTCGAAAGGACCTACAATGAGCAGTTCTTC.

This clonotype was observed many times. The V and J genes are TRBV7-6 and TRBJ2-2; D remains ambiguous. There are 14 residues in the CDR3. Deletions cut 2 bases from V and 6 bases from J, with 10 bases between. CDR1 is SGHVS, CDR2 FNYEAQ, per germline. CDR3 sequence reads: CASSLLMEAGELFF. Here the CDR3 DNA reads TGTGCCAGCAGCTTACTTATGGAAGCCGGGGAGCTGTTTTTT.

The chain recombines TRBV13 with TRBJ1-2; 8 bases line up with TRBD1. This CDR3 spans 14 amino acids. Per the germline V gene, CDR1 is PRHDT and CDR2 is FYEKMQ (reference sequence). Trimming removed 4 bases from V and 3 bases from J; junction bases left unmatched: 4. The CDR3 sequence is CASSSRGPDYGYTF. As DNA, the CDR3 is TGTGCCAGCAGCTCCAGGGGGCCCGACTATGGCTACACCTTC.

At least ten counts were recorded for this clonotype. The CDR3 DNA reads as TGTGCCAGCAGCTTAGATATCACAGGGACTAATGAAAAACTGTTTTTT. Protein: CASSLDITGTNEKLFF. The chain joins TRBV7-2 to TRBJ1-4; possibly TRBD1 for D (6 bases). The CDR3 totals 16 residues. Trimming stripped 1 base from V and 2 bases from J, with 11 bases between. Germline CDR1 and CDR2: SGHTA and FQGNSA. The entire variable domain, with the rest obtained from reference TRBV7-2 and TRBJ1-4, is as follows: GAGVSQSPSNKVTEKGKDVELRCDPISGHTALYWYRQSLGQGLEFLIYFQGNSAPDKSGLPSDRFSAERTGGSVSTLTIQRTQQEDSAVYLCASSLDITGTNEKLFFGSGTQLSVL.

This clonotype showed up many times. This chain links TRBV4-1 with TRBJ2-1, with D perhaps given as TRBD1 or TRBD2 (5 bases each). The V end lost 1 base, the J end lost 2 bases, and 9 bases lay between the germline ends. This CDR3 spans 15 amino acids. Germline V lookup: CDR1 MGHRA, CDR2 YSYEKL. The CDR3 region has the DNA TGCGCCAGCAGCCAAGGAGGGGCACCCTACAATGAGCAGTTCTTC. It yields the protein CASSQGGAPYNEQFF.

In its sample, this clonotype was seen a few times. The V call is TRBV9, the J call TRBJ2-7; 8 nucleotides line up with TRBD2. With V trimmed by 4 bases and J by 3 bases, 9 bases remained unmatched. Germline loops: CDR1 SGDLS, CDR2 YYNGEE. This CDR3 contains 15 residues. CDR3 bases: TGTGCCAGCAGCTCGGGGGGGGGTAGCGGCTACGAGCAGTACTTC. It yields the protein CASSSGGGSGYEQYF.

This clonotype occurred a few times. This chain connects TRBV6-2 or TRBV6-3 to TRBJ2-1, with D tentatively TRBD2 (6 bases). The CDR3 sequence is 13 residues long. Trimming removed 8 bases at V and 7 bases at J, with 15 bases between. The germline gives CDR1 MNHEY, CDR2 SVGEGT. CDR3 coding DNA: TGTGCCAGCCGACTAGGACCAGGGAATGAGCAGTTCTTC. It encodes CASRLGPGNEQFF.

This clonotype was seen repeatedly, ten times or more. The V and J genes are TRBV12-3 or TRBV12-4 and TRBJ2-5; D may be TRBD2 (5 bases). The CDR3 sequence is 15 residues long. V was pared by 2 bases and J by 6 bases, with 16 bases between. This CDR3 reads CASSLRNAPGKTQYF. The CDR3 region has the DNA TGTGCCAGCAGTTTAAGGAACGCTCCGGGGAAGACCCAGTACTTC.

V gene TRBV6-1 combines with J gene TRBJ2-1; 10 bases map to TRBD2. The CDR3 spans 15 residues. In germline, CDR1 is MNHNS, CDR2 SASEGT. The J segment lost 6 bases and the V segment lost 5 bases, leaving 7 bases of the junction unmatched. The CDR3 region has the DNA TGTGCCAGCAGTCGGACTAGCGGAACGGGCAATGAGCAGTTCTTC. Encoded protein: CASSRTSGTGNEQFF.

This clonotype showed up many times. The J gene is TRBJ2-1, the V gene TRBV7-8; D may be TRBD2 (5 bases). The CDR3 spans 15 residues. V lost 3 bases and J lost 8, with 17 bases in between. The germline V gene has CDR1 SGHVS and CDR2 FQNEAQ. The CDR3 sequence: CASSFPGVGWDEQFF. CDR3 DNA sequence: TGTGCCAGCAGCTTTCCCGGGGTGGGGTGGGATGAGCAGTTCTTC.

This clonotype was seen a few times. CDR3 region: CASSPEQGAQETQYF. In DNA, the CDR3 is TGTGCCAGCAGTCCCGAACAGGGGGCCCAAGAGACCCAGTACTTC. The rearrangement joins TRBV12-3 or TRBV12-4 to TRBJ2-5; 9 positions match TRBD1. The length of the CDR3 is 15 residues. J was trimmed by 1 base and V by 5 bases; bases with no gene match: 5.

The chain combines TRBV9 with TRBJ2-5; no clear D gene. V was trimmed by 0 bases and J by 1 base, leaving 7 bases between them. The CDR3 contains 14 residues. Germline V gene data show CDR1 as SGDLS and CDR2 as YYNGEE. CDR3 coding DNA: TGTGCCAGCAGCGTAGGAGACACCCAAGAGACCCAGTACTTC. Protein sequence: CASSVGDTQETQYF.

This clonotype was found a few times. The rearrangement uses TRBV14 and TRBJ2-7; 10 bases match TRBD1. V dropped 1 base and J dropped 4; count of bases not matched to a gene: 4. This CDR3 is built from 15 residues. CDR1 and CDR2 (germline): SGHDN, FVKESK. As DNA, the CDR3 is TGTGCCAGCAGCCAAGCGGGACAGGGGCGGTACGAGCAGTACTTC. Amino acids: CASSQAGQGRYEQYF.